The clone carrying this TCR beta chain has ten or more counts. The entry originates in a study of CD8+CD57+ T cells in acquired aplastic anemia. Genomic DNA constituted the template upon which TCR beta VDJ and CDR3 profiling was performed. One entry per CDR3 protein, called by TCRdb with MiXCR from the reads. Seen here are 400,000 to 600,000 distinct CDR3 sequences, less than 35% observed once, and the top ten hold roughly 0.89%. The CDR3 loop spans 14 amino acids. From germline, CDR1 is MGHDK and CDR2 SYGVNS. With 4 bases clipped from V and 3 bases from J, the junction kept 2 bases outside the gene matches. All patients picked for sequencing had shown, by flow cytometry, an expansion of CD8+CD57+ cells.

Input material: sorted CD4+, CD8+, or CD8+CD57+ T cells (not recorded which) from PBMCs. The chain links TRBV25-1 to TRBJ2-3, with 9 bases lining up with TRBD2. The source is a human donor with aplastic anemia. CDR3 loop: CASSGLAGTDTQYF. The CDR3 nucleotides read TGTGCCAGCAGTGGGCTAGCGGGGACAGATACGCAGTATTTT.